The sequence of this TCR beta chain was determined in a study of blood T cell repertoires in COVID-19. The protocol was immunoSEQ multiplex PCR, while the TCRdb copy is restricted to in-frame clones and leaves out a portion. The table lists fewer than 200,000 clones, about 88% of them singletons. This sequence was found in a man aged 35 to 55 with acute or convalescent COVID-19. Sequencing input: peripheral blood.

CDR3 sequence: CASSGSFNQPQHF. The CDR3 region has the DNA TGTGCCAGCAGCGGGTCCTTCAATCAGCCCCAGCATTTT. The rearrangement links TRBV6-5 to TRBJ1-5; D gene unclear. V was shortened by 6 bases and J by 3 bases, with 9 bases between the two germline ends. Per germline, CDR1 MNHEY and CDR2 SVGAGI. This CDR3 spans 13 amino acids.